The present T cell receptor (beta chain) was sequenced within a study of PD-1 blockade in classical Hodgkin lymphoma. The length of the CDR3 is 17 residues. The V gene's germline CDR1 is SGHRS and CDR2 YFSETQ. Trimming shortened V by 4 bases and J by 2 bases, and 21 bases separated the two germline ends. The repertoire was sequenced with immunoSEQ multiplex PCR; TCRdb's copy has only in-frame clones and lacks some. Of tens of thousands of clones listed, around 88% are singletons. All the patients suffered relapse after autologous stem cell transplantation, and brentuximab vedotin exposure differed. This chain joins TRBV5-1 and TRBJ1-1; D gene ambiguous. Sequenced here: peripheral blood mononuclear cells (PBMCs), sampled before the second cycle of nivolumab. The sequence came from a human donor with classical Hodgkin lymphoma. The CDR3 loop is CASSLGSLHRSNTEAFF. In nucleotides, the CDR3 is TGCGCCAGCAGCCTTGGGTCTTTGCACCGGTCCAACACTGAAGCTTTCTTT.